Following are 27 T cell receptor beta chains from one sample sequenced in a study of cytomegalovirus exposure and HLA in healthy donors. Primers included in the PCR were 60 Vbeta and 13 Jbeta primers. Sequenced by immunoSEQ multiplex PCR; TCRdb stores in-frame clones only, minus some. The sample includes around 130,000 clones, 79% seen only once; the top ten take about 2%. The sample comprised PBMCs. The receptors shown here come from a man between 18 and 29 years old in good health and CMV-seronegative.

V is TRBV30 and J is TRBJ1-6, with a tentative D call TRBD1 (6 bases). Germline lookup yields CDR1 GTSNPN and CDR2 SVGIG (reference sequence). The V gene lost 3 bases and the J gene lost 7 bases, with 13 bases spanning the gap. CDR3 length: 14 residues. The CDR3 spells CAWSIQGGNSPLHF. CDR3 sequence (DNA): TGTGCCTGGAGCATACAGGGCGGGAATTCACCCCTCCACTTT.

This chain's CDR3 is CASSVAAGAVESEAFF. Written as DNA, the CDR3 is TGTGCCAGCAGCGTAGCCGCTGGGGCAGTGGAATCTGAAGCTTTCTTT. The chain combines TRBV9 with TRBJ1-1, with D maybe TRBD1 (5 bases). Trimming took off 0 bases at V and 6 bases at J, with 18 bases between the two ends. There are 16 residues in the CDR3. The germline V gene has CDR1 SGDLS and CDR2 YYNGEE. Full variable domain (rest looked up from reference TRBV9 and TRBJ1-1): DSGVTQTPKHLITATGQRVTLRCSPRSGDLSVYWYQQSLDQGLQFLIQYYNGEERAKGNILERFSAQQFPDLHSELNLSSLELGDSALYFCASSVAAGAVESEAFFGQGTRLTVV.

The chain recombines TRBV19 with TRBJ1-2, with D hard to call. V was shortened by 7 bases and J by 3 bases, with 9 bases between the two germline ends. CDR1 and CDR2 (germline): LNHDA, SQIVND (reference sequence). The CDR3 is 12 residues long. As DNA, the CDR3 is TGTGCCAGTAATACAGACTACTATGGCTACACCTTC. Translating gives CASNTDYYGYTF. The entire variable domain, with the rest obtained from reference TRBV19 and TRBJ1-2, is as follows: DGGITQSPKYLFRKEGQNVTLSCEQNLNHDAMYWYRQDPGQGLRLIYYSQIVNDFQKGDIAEGYSVSREKKESFPLTVTSAQKNPTAFYLCASNTDYYGYTFGSGTRLTVV.

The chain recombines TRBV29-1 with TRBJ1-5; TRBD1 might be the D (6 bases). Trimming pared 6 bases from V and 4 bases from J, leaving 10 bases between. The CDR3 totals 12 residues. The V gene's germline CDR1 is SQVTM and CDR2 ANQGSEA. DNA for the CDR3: TGCAGCGTAATACAGGGAAATCAGCCCCAGCATTTT. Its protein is CSVIQGNQPQHF.

The DNA of the CDR3 is TGTGCCAGCAGGCCGGGACTCAACTCGGAGGGTACTGAAGCTTTCTTT. As protein: CASRPGLNSEGTEAFF. The chain recombines TRBV5-6 with TRBJ1-1, with D tentatively TRBD1 (5 bases). The CDR3 spans 16 residues. Germline V lookup: CDR1 SGHDT, CDR2 YYEEEE. The germline V and J ends were trimmed by 5 bases and 5 bases, with 22 bases remaining between them.

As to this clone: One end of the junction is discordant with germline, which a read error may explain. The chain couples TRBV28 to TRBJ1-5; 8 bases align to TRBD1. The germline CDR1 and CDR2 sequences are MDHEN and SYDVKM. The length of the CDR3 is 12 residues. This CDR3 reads CASSLGTGGADF. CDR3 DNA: TGTGCCAGCAGTTTAGGCACAGGGGGTGCGGATTTT.

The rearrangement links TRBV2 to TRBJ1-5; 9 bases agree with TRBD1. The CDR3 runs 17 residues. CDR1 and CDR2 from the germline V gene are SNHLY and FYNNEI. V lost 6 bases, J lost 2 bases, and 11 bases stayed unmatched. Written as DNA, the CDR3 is TGTGCCAGCAGGAGGACCGGGACAGGGAACGGCAATCAGCCCCAGCATTTT. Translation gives CASRRTGTGNGNQPQHF. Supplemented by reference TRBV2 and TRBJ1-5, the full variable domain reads EPEVTQTPSHQVTQMGQEVILRCVPISNHLYFYWYRQILGQKVEFLVSFYNNEISEKSEIFDDQFSVERPDGSNFTLKIRSTKLEDSAMYFCASRRTGTGNGNQPQHFGDGTRLSIL.

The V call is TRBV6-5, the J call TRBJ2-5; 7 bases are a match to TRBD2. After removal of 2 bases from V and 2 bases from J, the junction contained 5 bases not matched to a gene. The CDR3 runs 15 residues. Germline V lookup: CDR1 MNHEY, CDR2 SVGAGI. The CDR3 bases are TGTGCCAGCAGTTACGAACTAGCGCCACAAGAGACCCAGTACTTC. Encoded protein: CASSYELAPQETQYF.

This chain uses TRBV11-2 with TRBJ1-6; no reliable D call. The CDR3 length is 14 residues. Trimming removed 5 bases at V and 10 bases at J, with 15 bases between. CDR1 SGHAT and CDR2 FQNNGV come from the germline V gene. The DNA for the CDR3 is TGTGCCAGCAGCCTTGATAGATCGGGGTCACCCCTCCACTTT. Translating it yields CASSLDRSGSPLHF.

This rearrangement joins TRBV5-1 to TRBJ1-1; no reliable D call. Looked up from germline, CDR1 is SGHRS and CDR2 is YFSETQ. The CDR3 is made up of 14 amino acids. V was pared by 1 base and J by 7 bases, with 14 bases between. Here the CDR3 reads CASSLPGDRGEAFF. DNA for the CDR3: TGCGCCAGCAGCTTGCCGGGAGATCGGGGTGAAGCTTTCTTT. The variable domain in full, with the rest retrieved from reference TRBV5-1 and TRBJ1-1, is KAGVTQTPRYLIKTRGQQVTLSCSPISGHRSVSWYQQTPGQGLQFLFEYFSETQRNKGNFPGRFSGRQFSNSRSEMNVSTLELGDSALYLCASSLPGDRGEAFFGQGTRLTVV.

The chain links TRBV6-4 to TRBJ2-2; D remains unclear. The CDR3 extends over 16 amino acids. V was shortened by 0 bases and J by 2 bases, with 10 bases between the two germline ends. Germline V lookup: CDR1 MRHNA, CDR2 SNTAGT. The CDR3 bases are TGTGCCAGCAGTGACTCGGGTGACTCAAACACCGGGGAGCTGTTTTTT. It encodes CASSDSGDSNTGELFF.

The CDR3 sequence is CACKTGGSYEQYF. CDR3 DNA sequence: TGTGCCTGTAAGACAGGGGGTTCCTACGAGCAGTACTTC. The genes are TRBV30 and TRBJ2-7; 9 bases fit TRBD1. Losses at the gene ends were 6 bases for V and 1 base for J; bases not matched to a gene: 4. The length of the CDR3 is 13 residues. Looked up from germline, CDR1 is GTSNPN and CDR2 is SVGIG (reference sequence). Together with reference TRBV30 and TRBJ2-7, the CDR3 gives the full variable domain: SQTIHQWPATLVQPVGSPLSLECTVEGTSNPNLYWYRQAAGRGLQLLFYSVGIGQISSEVPQNLSASRPQDRQFILSSKKLLLSDSGFYLCACKTGGSYEQYFGPGTRLTVT.

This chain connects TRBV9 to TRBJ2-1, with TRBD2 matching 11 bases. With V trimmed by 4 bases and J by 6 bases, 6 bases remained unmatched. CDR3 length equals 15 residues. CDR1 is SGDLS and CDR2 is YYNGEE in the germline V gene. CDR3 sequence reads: CASSSTSGVTNEQFF. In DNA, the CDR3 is TGTGCCAGCAGCTCGACTAGCGGGGTCACCAATGAGCAGTTCTTC. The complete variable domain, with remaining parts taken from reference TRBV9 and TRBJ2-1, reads DSGVTQTPKHLITATGQRVTLRCSPRSGDLSVYWYQQSLDQGLQFLIQYYNGEERAKGNILERFSAQQFPDLHSELNLSSLELGDSALYFCASSSTSGVTNEQFFGPGTRLTVL.

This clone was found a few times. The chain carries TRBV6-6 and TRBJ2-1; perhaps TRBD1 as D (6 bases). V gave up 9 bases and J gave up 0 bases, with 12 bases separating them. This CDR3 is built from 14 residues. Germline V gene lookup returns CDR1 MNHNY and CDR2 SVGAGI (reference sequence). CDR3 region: CASLRGSSYNEQFF. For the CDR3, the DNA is TGTGCCAGTCTAAGGGGGAGCTCCTACAATGAGCAGTTCTTC.

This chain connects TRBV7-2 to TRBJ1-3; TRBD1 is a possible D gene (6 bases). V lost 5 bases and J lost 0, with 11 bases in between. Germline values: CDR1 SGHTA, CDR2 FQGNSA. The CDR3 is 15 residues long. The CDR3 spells CASSITGLSGNTIYF. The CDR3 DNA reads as TGTGCCAGCAGCATAACAGGGCTCTCTGGAAACACCATATATTTT.

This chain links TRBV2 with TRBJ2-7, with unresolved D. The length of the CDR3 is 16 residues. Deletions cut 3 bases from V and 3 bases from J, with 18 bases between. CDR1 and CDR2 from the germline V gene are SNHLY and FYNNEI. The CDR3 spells CASSETSVVLLYEQYV. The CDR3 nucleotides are TGTGCCAGCAGTGAGACATCAGTGGTCCTTCTCTACGAGCAGTACGTC.

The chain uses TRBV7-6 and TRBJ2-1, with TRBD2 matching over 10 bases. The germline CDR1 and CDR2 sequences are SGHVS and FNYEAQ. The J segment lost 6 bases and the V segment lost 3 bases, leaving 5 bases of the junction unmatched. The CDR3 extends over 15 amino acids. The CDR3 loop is CASSFLTSGVNEQFF. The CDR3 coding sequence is TGTGCCAGCAGCTTTCTCACTAGCGGGGTCAATGAGCAGTTCTTC.

CDR3 DNA: TGTGCCAGCAAAAAAAGCGGGAGCGGGGGCGCCGGGGAGCTGTTTTTT. It translates to CASKKSGSGGAGELFF. This rearrangement joins TRBV7-3 to TRBJ2-2, with 8 positions matching TRBD2. There are 16 residues in the CDR3. With 7 bases clipped from V and 6 bases from J, the junction kept 13 bases outside the gene matches. The germline V gene encodes CDR1 SGHTA and CDR2 FQGTGA. Full variable domain (outside the CDR3, taken from reference TRBV7-3 and TRBJ2-2): GAGVSQTPSNKVTEKGKYVELRCDPISGHTALYWYRQSLGQGPEFLIYFQGTGAADDSGLPNDRFFAVRPEGSVSTLKIQRTERGDSAVYLCASKKSGSGGAGELFFGEGSRLTVL.

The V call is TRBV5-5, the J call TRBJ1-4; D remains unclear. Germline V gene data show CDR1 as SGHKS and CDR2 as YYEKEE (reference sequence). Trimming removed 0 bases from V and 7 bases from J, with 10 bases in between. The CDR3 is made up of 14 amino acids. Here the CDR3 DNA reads TGTGCCAGCAGCTTGGAACGGGATTCTGAAAAACTGTTTTTT. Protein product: CASSLERDSEKLFF.

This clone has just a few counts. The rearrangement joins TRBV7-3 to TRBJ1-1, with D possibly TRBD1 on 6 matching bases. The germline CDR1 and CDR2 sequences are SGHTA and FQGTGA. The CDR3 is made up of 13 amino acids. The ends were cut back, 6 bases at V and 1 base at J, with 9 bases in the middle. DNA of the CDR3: TGTGCCAGCAGGGCGGACAGGAACACTGAAGCTTTCTTT. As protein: CASRADRNTEAFF.

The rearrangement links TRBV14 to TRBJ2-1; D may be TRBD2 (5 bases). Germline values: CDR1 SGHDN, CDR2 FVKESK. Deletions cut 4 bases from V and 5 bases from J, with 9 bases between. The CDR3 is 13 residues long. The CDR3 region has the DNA TGTGCCAGCAGCCCAGACTACCACAATGAGCAGTTCTTC. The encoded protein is CASSPDYHNEQFF.

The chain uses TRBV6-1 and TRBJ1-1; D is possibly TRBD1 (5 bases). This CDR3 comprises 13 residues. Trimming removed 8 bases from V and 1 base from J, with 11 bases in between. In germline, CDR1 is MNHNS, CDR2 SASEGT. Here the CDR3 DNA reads TGTGCCAGCTCTCCCAGGGAGAACACTGAAGCTTTCTTT. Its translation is CASSPRENTEAFF.

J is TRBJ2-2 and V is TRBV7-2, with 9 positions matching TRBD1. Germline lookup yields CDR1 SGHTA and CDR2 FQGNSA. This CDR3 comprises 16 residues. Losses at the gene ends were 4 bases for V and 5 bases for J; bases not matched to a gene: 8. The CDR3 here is CASSYYRGRGTGELFF. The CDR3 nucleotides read TGTGCCAGCAGCTATTACAGGGGGCGAGGGACCGGGGAGCTGTTTTTT.

The CDR3 DNA reads as TGTGCCTGGACCTCTAGCGGATACACAGATACGCAGTATTTT. Translation gives CAWTSSGYTDTQYF. J is TRBJ2-3 and V is TRBV30, with TRBD2 matching over 7 bases. The CDR3 sequence is 14 residues long. Trimming at V came to 4 bases and at J to 2 bases, leaving 6 bases not matched to a gene. CDR1 and CDR2 (germline): GTSNPN, SVGIG (reference sequence).

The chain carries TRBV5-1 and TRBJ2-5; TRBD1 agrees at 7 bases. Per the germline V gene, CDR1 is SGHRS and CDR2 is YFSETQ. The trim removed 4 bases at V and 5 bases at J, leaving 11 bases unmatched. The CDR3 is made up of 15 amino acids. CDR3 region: CASSLLTGDGETQYF. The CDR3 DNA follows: TGCGCCAGCAGCCTTTTAACAGGGGATGGTGAGACCCAGTACTTC.

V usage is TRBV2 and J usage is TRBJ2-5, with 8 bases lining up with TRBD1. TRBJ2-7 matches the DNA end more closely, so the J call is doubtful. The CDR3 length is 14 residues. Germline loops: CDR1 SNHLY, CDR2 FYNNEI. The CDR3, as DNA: TGTGCCAGCAGTTCTCAGGGGGCGAACTACGAGCAGTACTTC. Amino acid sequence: CASSSQGANYEQYF.

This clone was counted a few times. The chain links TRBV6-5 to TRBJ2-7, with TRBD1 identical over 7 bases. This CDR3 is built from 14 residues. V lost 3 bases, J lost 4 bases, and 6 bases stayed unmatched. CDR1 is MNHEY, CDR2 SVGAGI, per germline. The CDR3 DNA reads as TGTGCCAGCAGTTATATGTCGGGACAGTACGAGCAGTACTTC. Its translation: CASSYMSGQYEQYF.